This T cell receptor (beta chain) stems from a study of memory CD4+ T cells and cytomegalovirus serostatus (dated by TCRdb to the late 2010s). Some background on the complete study: A total of about 35 healthy Belgian adults, of whom 9 were CMV seropositive and about 24 were CMV seronegative, were included in the cohort. CD4+ memory TCRbeta repertoires of a Belgian cohort with known cytomegalovirus serostatus were sequenced in order to replicate a published TCR-based CMV serostatus classifier.

A FACSAria II was used to sort memory CD4+ T cells, defined as single viable CD3+CD4+CD8-CD45RO+ cells. CMV serostatus was determined with a Roche Elecsys assay detecting serum IgG against CMV pp150, pp28, p38 and p52. After thawing, total CD4+ T cells were enriched by positive selection with CD4 magnetic microbeads. Samples originated from another study that specifically interrogated the CD4+ T cell memory repertoire. Peripheral blood mononuclear cells were isolated and cryopreserved according to standard operating procedures, and serum was kept at -80 degrees C. The staining relied on CD3-PerCP (BW264/56), CD4-APC (RPA-T4), CD45RO-PE (UCHT1) and CD8-Pacific Orange (3B5) antibodies, and Sytox blue was used to exclude non-viable cells. On this clone: Its recognized antigen is unknown. Within one base of it there is no much larger clone, and no base qualities were kept.

Overall results and qualifications from the work: The results were interpreted as suggesting that the CMV-associated TCR signature is mostly present in the CD4+ memory repertoire. On the Belgian cohort, the classifier based on the original framework reached a median bootstrapped AUC of approximately 0.94, with a 95% CI of 0.76-1.00. Unlike the original study, which covered naive and memory CD4+ and CD8+ populations, the Belgian study sequenced only CD4+CD45RO+ memory cells. Among the 160 or so previously reported CMV-associated TCRbeta sequences, approximately 70 showed up in the CD4+ memory repertoires, with each one found in between one and five individuals. For predicting CMV serostatus, the median bootstrapped AUC was 0.95 using the original framework and about 0.9 using a US-trained random forest.

V loses 2 bases, J loses 13 bases, and the germline ends lie 18 bases apart. The CDR3, from cysteine to phenylalanine, totals 13 residues. Left in the record is the CDR3 DNA by itself, 39 bases read in frame from the first base. Per the germline V gene (reference sequence), GTSNPN is the CDR1 and SVGIG is the CDR2. Genomic DNA was extracted from sorted cells with the Quick-DNA Microprep Kit. Amplification of TCRbeta DNA was done with the immunoSEQ hsTCRbeta kit, following the protocol from the manufacturer. An Illumina MiSeq instrument was used to sequence the TCRbeta libraries. Per the original workflow: Following removal of out-of-frame sequences, 2 million to 2.5 million distinct TCRbeta sequences were retained, with an average of around 67,000 per individual. Each individual was scored using the number of 170 or so previously reported CMV-associated TCRbeta sequences that the individual carried and the total number of productive distinct TCRbeta sequences. A beta-binomial model was reimplemented in Python, and random forests from scikit-learn, run with default parameters, were trained on data from the US cohort. Classifier performance on the Belgian cohort was summarized as median AUC with percentile confidence intervals over 10,000 bootstrap iterations. TCRdb mirrors the immuneACCESS table, restricted to in-frame sequences. Some clones are absent from its copies; in checked studies, under half trace to an unresolved V gene, and the reason for the others is unknown. D and trimming come from the DNA, and the V and J calls and clone size come from that table. The sample table shows about 58,000 clones, and about four fifths are seen once. The ten biggest clones cover roughly 0.5% of the sample.

Sequencing input: memory CD4+ T cells from blood. The chain employs TRBV30 and TRBJ2-4, with TRBD2 tentatively as D gene (6 bases match). This receptor was identified in an adult in good health and CMV-seronegative. Some clones in this sample may be carry-over from other donors' samples. In nucleotide form, the sequence is TGTGCCTGGAGTCCTCCTAGCGAGGTAGGACAGTACTTC. It specifies CAWSPPSEVGQYF.